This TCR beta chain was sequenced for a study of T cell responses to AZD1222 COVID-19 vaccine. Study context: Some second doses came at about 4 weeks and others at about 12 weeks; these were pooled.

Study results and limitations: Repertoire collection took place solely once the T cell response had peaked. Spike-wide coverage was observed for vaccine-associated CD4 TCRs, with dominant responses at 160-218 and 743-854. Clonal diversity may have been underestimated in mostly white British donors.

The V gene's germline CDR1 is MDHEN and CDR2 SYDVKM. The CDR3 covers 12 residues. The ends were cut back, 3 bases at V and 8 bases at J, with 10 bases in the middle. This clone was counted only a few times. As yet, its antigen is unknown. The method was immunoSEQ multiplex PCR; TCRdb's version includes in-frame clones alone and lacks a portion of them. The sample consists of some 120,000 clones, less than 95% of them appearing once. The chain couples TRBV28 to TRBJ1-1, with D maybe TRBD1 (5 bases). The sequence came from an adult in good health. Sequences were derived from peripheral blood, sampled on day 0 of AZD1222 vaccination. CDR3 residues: CASSFWSGEAFF. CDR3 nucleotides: TGTGCCAGCAGTTTCTGGTCAGGGGAAGCTTTCTTT.